This paragraph reports one TCR beta chain. Combining a sample-barcoded 5' primer with a J-beta primer mix, a second PCR ran for 7 to 11 cycles. TCRdb independently ran MiXCR on the 5' RACE reads; one entry per CDR3 protein. This sample carries under 1,000,000 distinct CDR3 sequences, 35% to 60% of them seen once, and the ten largest clones take about a sixth. This sample was included in a study of blood T cells in healthy people across ages. In germline, CDR1 is SGHRS, CDR2 YFSETQ. This CDR3 has 15 residues. Trimming shortened V by 1 base and J by 6 bases, and 17 bases separated the two germline ends.

The sample comprised blood. The receptor was isolated from an elderly man in good health. This chain uses TRBV5-1 with TRBJ2-7; D tentatively fits TRBD1 or TRBD2 (5 bases each). The DNA for the CDR3 is TGCGCCAGCAGCTTGCCCGGGGCGCGGTATGCCGAGCAGTACTTC. Encoded protein: CASSLPGARYAEQYF.